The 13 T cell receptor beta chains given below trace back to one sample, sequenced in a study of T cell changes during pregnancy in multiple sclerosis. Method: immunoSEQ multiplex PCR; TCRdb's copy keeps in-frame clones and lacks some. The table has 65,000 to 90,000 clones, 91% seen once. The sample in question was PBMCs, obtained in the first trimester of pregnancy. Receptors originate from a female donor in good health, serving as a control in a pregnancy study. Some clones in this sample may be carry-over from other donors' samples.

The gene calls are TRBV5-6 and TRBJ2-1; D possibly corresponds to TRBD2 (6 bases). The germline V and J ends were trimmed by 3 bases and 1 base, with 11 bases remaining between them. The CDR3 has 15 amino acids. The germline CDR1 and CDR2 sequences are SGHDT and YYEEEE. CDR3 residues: CASSSLAASYNEQFF. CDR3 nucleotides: TGTGCCAGCAGCTCTTTAGCGGCTTCCTACAATGAGCAGTTCTTC.

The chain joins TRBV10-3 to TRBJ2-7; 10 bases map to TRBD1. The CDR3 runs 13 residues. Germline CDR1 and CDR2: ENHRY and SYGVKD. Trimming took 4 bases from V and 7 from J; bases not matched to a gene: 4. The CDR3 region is CAISGQGAGEQYF. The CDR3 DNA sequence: TGTGCCATCAGTGGACAGGGGGCGGGAGAGCAGTACTTC.

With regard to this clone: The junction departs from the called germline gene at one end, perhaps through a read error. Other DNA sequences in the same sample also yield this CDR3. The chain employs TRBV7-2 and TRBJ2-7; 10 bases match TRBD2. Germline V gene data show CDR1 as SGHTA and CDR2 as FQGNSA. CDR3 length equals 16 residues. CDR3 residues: CASSLAPGSGRDEQYF. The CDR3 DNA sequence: TGCGCCAGCAGCTTAGCCCCGGGGAGCGGGAGGGACGAGCAGTACTTC.

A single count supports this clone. In nucleotides, the CDR3 is TGTGCCAGCAGCTTGGCTGTTACCTACGAGCAGTACTTC. Its translation: CASSLAVTYEQYF. The rearrangement uses TRBV5-6 and TRBJ2-7; no firm D call. Looked up from germline, CDR1 is SGHDT and CDR2 is YYEEEE. This CDR3 comprises 13 residues. V lost 0 bases, J lost 2 bases, and 6 bases lay in between. Filled out from reference TRBV5-6 and TRBJ2-7, the complete variable domain reads DAGVTQSPTHLIKTRGQQVTLRCSPKSGHDTVSWYQQALGQGPQFIFQYYEEEERQRGNFPDRFSGHQFPNYSSELNVNALLLGDSALYLCASSLAVTYEQYFGPGTRLTVT.

The CDR3 sequence is CASSLDRTGAGNTIYF. CDR3 bases: TGTGCCAGCAGCCTGGATAGGACAGGGGCTGGAAACACCATATATTTT. The chain combines TRBV5-4 with TRBJ1-3; 9 bases are shared with TRBD1. Germline values: CDR1 SGHNT, CDR2 YYREEE (reference sequence). This CDR3 contains 16 residues. Trimming took 4 bases from V and 2 from J; bases not matched to a gene: 7.

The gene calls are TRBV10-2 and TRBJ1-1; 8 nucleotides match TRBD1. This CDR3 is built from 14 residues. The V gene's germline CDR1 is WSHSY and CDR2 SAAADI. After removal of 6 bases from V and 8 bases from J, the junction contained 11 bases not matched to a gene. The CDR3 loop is CASRAGTGLVEAFF. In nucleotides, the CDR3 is TGCGCCAGCAGAGCCGGGACAGGACTCGTCGAAGCTTTCTTT.

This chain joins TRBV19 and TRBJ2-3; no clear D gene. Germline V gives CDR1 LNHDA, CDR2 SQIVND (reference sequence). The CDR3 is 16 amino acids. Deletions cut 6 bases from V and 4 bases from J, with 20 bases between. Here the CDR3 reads CASSASRTSISDTQYF. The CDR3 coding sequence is TGTGCCAGTAGCGCCTCCCGAACATCCATATCAGATACGCAGTATTTT.

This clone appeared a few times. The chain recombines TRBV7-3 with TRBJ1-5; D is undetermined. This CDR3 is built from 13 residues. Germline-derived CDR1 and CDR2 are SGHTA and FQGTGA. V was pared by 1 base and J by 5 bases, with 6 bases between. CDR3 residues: CASSLSIDQPQHF. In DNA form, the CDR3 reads TGTGCCAGCAGCTTAAGTATAGATCAGCCCCAGCATTTT.

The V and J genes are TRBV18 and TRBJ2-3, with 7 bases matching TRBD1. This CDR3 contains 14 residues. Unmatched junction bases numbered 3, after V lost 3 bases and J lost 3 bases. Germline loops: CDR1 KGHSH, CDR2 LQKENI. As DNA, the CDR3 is TGTGCCAGCTCACCGAACAGGGGTACAGATACGCAGTATTTT. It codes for CASSPNRGTDTQYF.

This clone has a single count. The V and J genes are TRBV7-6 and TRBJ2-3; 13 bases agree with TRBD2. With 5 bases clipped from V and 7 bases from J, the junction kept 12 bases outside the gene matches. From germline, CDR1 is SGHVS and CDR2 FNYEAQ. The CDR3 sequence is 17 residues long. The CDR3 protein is CASSPTSGGGFRHTQYF. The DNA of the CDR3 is TGTGCCAGCAGCCCCACTAGCGGGGGGGGTTTCAGGCATACGCAGTATTTT.

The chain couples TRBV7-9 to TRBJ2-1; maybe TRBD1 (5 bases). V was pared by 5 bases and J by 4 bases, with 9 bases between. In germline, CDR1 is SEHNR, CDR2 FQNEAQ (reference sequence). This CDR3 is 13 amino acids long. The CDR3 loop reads CASSTTAYNEQFF. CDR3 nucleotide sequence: TGTGCCAGCAGCACGACAGCTTACAATGAGCAGTTCTTC.

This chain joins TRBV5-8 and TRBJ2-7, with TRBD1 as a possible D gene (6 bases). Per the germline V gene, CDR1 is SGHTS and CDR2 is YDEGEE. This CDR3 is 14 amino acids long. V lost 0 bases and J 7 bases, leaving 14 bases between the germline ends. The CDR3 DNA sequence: TGTGCCAGCAGCTTGGAATTACAGGGTAGGGAGCAGTACTTC. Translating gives CASSLELQGREQYF.

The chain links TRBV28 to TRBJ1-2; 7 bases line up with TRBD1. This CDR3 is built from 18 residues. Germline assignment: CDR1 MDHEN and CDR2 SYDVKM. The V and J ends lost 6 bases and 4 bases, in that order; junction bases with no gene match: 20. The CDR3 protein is CASRPLLQIRGEGYGYTF. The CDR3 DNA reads TGTGCCAGCAGACCCCTCCTTCAAATCAGGGGGGAAGGCTATGGCTACACCTTC.